These 6 T cell receptor beta chains came from one sample sequenced in a study of control samples from healthy donors and cancer patients. Measured with immunoSEQ multiplex PCR; TCRdb has only the in-frame clones, and not every one. The repertoire holds fewer than 60,000 clones, with roughly 85% as singletons. The sample was PBMCs. The receptors were gathered from a woman aged 50 to 60 with lung cancer.

A few counts support this clone. CDR3 sequence: CASSQAVGAEATGELFF. The CDR3 DNA is TGTGCCAGCAGCCAAGCGGTGGGGGCAGAGGCCACCGGGGAGCTGTTTTTT. The chain is built from TRBV4-2 and TRBJ2-2; D may be TRBD1 (6 bases). Germline loops: CDR1 LGHNA, CDR2 YNFKEQ. The CDR3 is made up of 17 amino acids. V shed 1 base and J shed 4 bases, with 16 bases lying between them.

This clone occurred once. This rearrangement joins TRBV28 to TRBJ1-1; D might be TRBD1 (5 bases). The length of the CDR3 is 14 residues. V lost 6 bases and J 4 bases, leaving 15 bases between the germline ends. The germline V gene has CDR1 MDHEN and CDR2 SYDVKM. The CDR3 spells CASRLRGEGTEAFF. The CDR3 nucleotides read TGTGCCAGCAGGTTAAGGGGTGAGGGCACTGAAGCTTTCTTT.

This clone was seen a few times. The chain carries TRBV7-7 and TRBJ2-2; possibly TRBD1 for D (6 bases). The germline V and J ends were trimmed by 6 bases and 6 bases, with 11 bases remaining between them. The CDR3 is 13 residues long. Germline V lookup: CDR1 SSHAT, CDR2 FNYEAQ (reference sequence). For the CDR3, the DNA is TGTGCCAGCAGTCACAGGGACGCCGGGGAGCTGTTTTTT. Residues: CASSHRDAGELFF.

This chain joins TRBV15 and TRBJ2-5; D not certain. V was clipped by 2 bases and J by 5 bases, with 6 bases between them. Germline V gene lookup returns CDR1 LNHNV and CDR2 YYDKDF (reference sequence). There are 12 residues in the CDR3. CDR3 amino acids: CATSRLGETQYF. The CDR3 DNA is TGTGCCACCAGCAGATTAGGGGAGACCCAGTACTTC.

The chain couples TRBV19 to TRBJ1-5; a possible D gene is TRBD1 (5 bases). This CDR3 has 14 residues. V gave up 5 bases and J gave up 1 base, with 9 bases separating them. Germline lookup yields CDR1 LNHDA and CDR2 SQIVND (reference sequence). The CDR3 DNA is TGTGCCAGTAGTGGGGCAATGAGCAATCAGCCCCAGCATTTT. This encodes CASSGAMSNQPQHF.

The chain joins TRBV25-1 to TRBJ1-1; D ambiguous. Trimming left V 8 bases short and J 1 base short, with 14 bases between. The CDR3 length is 14 residues. Germline V gene lookup returns CDR1 MGHDK and CDR2 SYGVNS. CDR3 in amino acids: CASSRMGSNTEAFF. CDR3 bases: TGTGCCAGCTCGAGGATGGGTTCGAACACTGAAGCTTTCTTT.